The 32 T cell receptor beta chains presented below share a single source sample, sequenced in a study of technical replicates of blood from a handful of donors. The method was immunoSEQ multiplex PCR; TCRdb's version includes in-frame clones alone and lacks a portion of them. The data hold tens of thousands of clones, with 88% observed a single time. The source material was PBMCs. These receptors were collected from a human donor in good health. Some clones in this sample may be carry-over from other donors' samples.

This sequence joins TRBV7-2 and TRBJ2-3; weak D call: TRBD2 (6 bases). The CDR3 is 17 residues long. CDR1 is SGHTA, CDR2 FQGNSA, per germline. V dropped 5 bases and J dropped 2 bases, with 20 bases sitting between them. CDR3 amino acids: CASSQRTIRGNTDTQYF. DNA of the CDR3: TGTGCCAGCAGCCAACGGACGATTCGGGGGAACACAGATACGCAGTATTTT.

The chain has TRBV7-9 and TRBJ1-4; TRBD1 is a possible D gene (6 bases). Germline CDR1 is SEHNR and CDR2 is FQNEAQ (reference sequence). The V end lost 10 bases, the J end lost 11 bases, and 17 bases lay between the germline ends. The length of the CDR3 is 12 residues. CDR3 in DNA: TGTGCCACAGGGGCGCCTGGGGAGAAACTGTTTTTT. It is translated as CATGAPGEKLFF.

This CDR3 is CASPCLAVKETQYF. CDR3 DNA sequence: TGTGCCAGCCCGTGCCTAGCGGTAAAAGAGACCCAGTACTTC. The genes are TRBV9 and TRBJ2-5; 7 bases map to TRBD2. Germline CDR1 SGDLS, CDR2 YYNGEE. The CDR3 has 14 residues. Trimming at V came to 7 bases and at J to 3 bases, leaving 9 bases not matched to a gene.

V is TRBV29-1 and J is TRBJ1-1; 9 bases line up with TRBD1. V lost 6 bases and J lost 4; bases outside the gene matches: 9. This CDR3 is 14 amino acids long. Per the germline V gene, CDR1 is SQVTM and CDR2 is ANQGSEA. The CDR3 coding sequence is TGCAGCGTGTCAGCCGGGACAGGGAGCACTGAAGCTTTCTTT. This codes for CSVSAGTGSTEAFF.

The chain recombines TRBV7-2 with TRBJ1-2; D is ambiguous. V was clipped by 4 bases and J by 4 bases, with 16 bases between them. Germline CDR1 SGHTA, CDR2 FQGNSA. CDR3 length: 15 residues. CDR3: CASSSVGRAGYGYTF. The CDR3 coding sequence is TGTGCCAGCAGCTCCGTGGGGAGGGCGGGCTATGGCTACACCTTC.

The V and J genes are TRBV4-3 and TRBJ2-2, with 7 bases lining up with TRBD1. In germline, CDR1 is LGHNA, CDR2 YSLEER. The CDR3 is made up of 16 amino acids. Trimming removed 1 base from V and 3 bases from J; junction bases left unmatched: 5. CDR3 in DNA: TGCGCCAGCAGCCAAGCCCGGGACAGATACACCGGGGAGCTGTTTTTT. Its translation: CASSQARDRYTGELFF.

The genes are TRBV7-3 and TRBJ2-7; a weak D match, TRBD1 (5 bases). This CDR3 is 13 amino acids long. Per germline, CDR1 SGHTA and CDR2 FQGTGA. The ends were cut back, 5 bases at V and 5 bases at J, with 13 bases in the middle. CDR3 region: CASSPTGPNEQYF. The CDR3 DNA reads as TGTGCCAGCAGCCCAACAGGACCCAACGAGCAGTACTTC.

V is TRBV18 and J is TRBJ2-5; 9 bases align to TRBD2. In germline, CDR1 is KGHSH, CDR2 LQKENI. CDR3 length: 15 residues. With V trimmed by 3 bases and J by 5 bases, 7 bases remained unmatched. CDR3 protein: CASSPVLAGRETQYF. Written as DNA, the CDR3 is TGTGCCAGCTCACCTGTCCTAGCGGGACGGGAGACCCAGTACTTC.

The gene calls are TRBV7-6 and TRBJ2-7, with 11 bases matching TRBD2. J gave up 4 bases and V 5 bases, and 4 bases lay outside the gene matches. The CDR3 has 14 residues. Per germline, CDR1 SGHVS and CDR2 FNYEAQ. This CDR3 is CASSARTSGYEQYF. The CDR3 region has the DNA TGTGCCAGCAGCGCGCGGACTAGCGGGTACGAGCAGTACTTC.

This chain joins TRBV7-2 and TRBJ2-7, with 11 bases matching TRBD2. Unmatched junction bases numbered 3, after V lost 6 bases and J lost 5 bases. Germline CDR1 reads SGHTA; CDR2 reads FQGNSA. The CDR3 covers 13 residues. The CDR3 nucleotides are TGTGCCAGCAGAATGACTAGCGGGAACGAGCAGTACTTC. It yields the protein CASRMTSGNEQYF.

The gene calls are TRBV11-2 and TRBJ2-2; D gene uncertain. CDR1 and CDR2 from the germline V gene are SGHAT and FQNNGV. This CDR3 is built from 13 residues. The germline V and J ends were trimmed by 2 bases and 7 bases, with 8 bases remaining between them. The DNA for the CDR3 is TGTGCCAGCAGCTTAACTATAGGCGGGGAGCTGTTTTTT. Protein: CASSLTIGGELFF.

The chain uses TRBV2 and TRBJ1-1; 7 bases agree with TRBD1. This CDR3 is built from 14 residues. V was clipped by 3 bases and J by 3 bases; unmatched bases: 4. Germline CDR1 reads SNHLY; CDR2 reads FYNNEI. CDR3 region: CASSELQGYTEAFF. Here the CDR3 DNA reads TGTGCCAGCAGTGAGTTACAGGGGTACACTGAAGCTTTCTTT.

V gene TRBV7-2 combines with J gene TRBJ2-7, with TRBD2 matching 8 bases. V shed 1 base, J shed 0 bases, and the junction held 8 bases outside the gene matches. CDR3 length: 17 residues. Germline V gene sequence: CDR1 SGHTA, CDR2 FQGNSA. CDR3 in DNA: TGTGCCAGCAGCTTAGAGGACGGGGGGGCGAGCTCCTACGAGCAGTACTTC. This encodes CASSLEDGGASSYEQYF.

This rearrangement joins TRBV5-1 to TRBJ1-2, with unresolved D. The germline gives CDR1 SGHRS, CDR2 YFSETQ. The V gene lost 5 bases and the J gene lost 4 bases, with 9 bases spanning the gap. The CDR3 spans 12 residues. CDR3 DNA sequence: TGCGCCAGCAGAGAAGAGTTCTATGGCTACACCTTC. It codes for CASREEFYGYTF. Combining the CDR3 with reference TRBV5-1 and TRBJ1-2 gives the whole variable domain KAGVTQTPRYLIKTRGQQVTLSCSPISGHRSVSWYQQTPGQGLQFLFEYFSETQRNKGNFPGRFSGRQFSNSRSEMNVSTLELGDSALYLCASREEFYGYTFGSGTRLTVV.

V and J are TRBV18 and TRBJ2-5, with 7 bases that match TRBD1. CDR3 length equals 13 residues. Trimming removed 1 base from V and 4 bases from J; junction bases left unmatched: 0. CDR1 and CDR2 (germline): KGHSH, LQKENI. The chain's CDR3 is CASSPRQGETQYF. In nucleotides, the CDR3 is TGTGCCAGCTCACCACGACAGGGAGAGACCCAGTACTTC.

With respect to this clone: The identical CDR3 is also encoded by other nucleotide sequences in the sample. In DNA, the CDR3 is TGTGCTAGTGGTAGCGGGACCACAGCCCTAATACACTATGGCTACACCTTC. Encoded protein: CASGSGTTALIHYGYTF. The J gene is TRBJ1-2, the V gene TRBV12-5, with D tentatively TRBD1 (5 bases). The CDR3 has 17 residues. V was trimmed by 5 bases and J by 3 bases, leaving 22 bases between them. Germline CDR1 LGHNT, CDR2 FRNRAP.

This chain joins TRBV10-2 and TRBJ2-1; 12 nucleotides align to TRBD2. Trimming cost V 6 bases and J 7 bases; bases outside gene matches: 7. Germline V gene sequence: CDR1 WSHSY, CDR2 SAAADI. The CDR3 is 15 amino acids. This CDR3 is CASSYSSGRVNEQFF. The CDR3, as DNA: TGCGCCAGCAGCTACTCTAGCGGGAGGGTGAATGAGCAGTTCTTC.

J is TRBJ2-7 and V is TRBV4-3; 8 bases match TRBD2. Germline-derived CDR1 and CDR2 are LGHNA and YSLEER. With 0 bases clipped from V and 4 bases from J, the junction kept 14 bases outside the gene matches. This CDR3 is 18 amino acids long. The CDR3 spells CASSQETPSGRVSYEQYF. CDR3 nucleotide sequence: TGCGCCAGCAGCCAAGAAACTCCGAGCGGGAGAGTGAGTTACGAGCAGTACTTC.

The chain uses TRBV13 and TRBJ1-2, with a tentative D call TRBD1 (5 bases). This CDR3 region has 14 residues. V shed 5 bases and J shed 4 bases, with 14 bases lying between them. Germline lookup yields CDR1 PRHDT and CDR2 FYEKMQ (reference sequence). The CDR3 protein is CASSRMGEVYGYTF. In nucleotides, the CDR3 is TGTGCCAGCAGCCGAATGGGGGAGGTCTATGGCTACACCTTC.

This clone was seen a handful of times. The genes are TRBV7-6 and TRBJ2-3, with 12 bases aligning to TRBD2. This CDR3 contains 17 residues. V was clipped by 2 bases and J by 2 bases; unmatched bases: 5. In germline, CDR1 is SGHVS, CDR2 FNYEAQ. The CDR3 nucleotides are TGTGCCAGCAGCTTACGACTAGCGGGGGAGATCACAGATACGCAGTATTTT. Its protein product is CASSLRLAGEITDTQYF.

This CDR3 reads CASSLPGSDTQYF. The DNA for the CDR3 is TGCGCCAGCAGCCTCCCGGGGTCAGATACGCAGTATTTT. The V call is TRBV5-1, the J call TRBJ2-3; D may be TRBD2 (5 bases). CDR1 and CDR2 (germline): SGHRS, YFSETQ. V lost 4 bases to trimming and J lost 4 bases, with 10 bases between them. The CDR3 length is 13 residues.

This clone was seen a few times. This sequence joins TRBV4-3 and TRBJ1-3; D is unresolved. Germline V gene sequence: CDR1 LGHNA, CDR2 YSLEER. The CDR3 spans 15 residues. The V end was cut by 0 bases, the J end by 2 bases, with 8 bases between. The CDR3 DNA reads TGCGCCAGCAGCCAAGACAGGTCTACTGGAAACACCATATATTTT. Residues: CASSQDRSTGNTIYF.

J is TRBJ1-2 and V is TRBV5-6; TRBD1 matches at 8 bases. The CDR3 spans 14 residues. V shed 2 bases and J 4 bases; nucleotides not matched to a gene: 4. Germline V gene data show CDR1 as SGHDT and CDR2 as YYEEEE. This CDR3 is CASSFQGASYGYTF. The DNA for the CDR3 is TGTGCCAGCAGCTTTCAGGGGGCGAGCTATGGCTACACCTTC.

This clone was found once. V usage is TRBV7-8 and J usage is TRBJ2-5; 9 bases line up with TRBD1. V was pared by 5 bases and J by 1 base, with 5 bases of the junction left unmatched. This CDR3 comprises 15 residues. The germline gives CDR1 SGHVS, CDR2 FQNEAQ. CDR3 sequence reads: CASSHKQGAQETQYF. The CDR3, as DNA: TGTGCCAGCAGCCATAAACAGGGGGCCCAAGAGACCCAGTACTTC. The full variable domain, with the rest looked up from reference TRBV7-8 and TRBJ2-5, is GAGVSQSPRYKVAKRGQDVALRCDPISGHVSLFWYQQALGQGPEFLTYFQNEAQLDKSGLPSDRFFAERPEGSVSTLKIQRTQQEDSAVYLCASSHKQGAQETQYFGPGTRLLVL.

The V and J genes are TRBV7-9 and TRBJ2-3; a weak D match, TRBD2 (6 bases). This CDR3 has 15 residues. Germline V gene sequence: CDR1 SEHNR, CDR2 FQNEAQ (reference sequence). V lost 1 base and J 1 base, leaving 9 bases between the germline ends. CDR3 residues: CASSLGTTRTDTQYF. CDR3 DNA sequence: TGTGCCAGCAGCTTAGGGACTACCCGCACAGATACGCAGTATTTT.

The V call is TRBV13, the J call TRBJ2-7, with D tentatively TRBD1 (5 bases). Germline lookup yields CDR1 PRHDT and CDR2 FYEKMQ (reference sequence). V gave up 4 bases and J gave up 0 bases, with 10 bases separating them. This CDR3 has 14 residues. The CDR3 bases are TGTGCCAGCAGCTCTCGACAGTCCTCCTACGAGCAGTACTTC. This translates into CASSSRQSSYEQYF.

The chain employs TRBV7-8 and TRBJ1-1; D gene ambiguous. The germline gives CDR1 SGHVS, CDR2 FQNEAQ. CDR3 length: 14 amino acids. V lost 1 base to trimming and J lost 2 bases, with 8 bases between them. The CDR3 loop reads CASSLGSTNTEAFF. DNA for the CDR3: TGTGCCAGCAGCTTAGGAAGTACAAACACTGAAGCTTTCTTT. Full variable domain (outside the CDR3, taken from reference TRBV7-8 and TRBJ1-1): GAGVSQSPRYKVAKRGQDVALRCDPISGHVSLFWYQQALGQGPEFLTYFQNEAQLDKSGLPSDRFFAERPEGSVSTLKIQRTQQEDSAVYLCASSLGSTNTEAFFGQGTRLTVV.

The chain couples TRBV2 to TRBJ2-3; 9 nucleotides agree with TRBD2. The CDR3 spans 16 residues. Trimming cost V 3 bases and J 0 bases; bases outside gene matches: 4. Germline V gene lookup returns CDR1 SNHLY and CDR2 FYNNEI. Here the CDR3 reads CASSEGGRASTDTQYF. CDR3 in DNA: TGTGCCAGCAGTGAGGGCGGGAGGGCCAGCACAGATACGCAGTATTTT.

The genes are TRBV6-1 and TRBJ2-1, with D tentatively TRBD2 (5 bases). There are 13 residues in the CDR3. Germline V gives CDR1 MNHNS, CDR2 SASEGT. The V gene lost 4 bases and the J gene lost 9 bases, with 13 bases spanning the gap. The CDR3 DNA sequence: TGTGCCAGCAGTGGTCCTGGACGGGGTGAGCAGTTCTTC. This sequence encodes CASSGPGRGEQFF.

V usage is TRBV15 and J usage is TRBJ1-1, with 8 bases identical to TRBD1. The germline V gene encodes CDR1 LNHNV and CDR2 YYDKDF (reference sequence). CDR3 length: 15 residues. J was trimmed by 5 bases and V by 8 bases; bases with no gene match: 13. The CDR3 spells CATEVGQGAFTEAFF. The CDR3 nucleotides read TGTGCCACCGAAGTAGGTCAGGGGGCGTTTACTGAAGCTTTCTTT. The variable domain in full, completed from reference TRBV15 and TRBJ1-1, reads DAMVIQNPRYQVTQFGKPVTLSCSQTLNHNVMYWYQQKSSQAPKLLFHYYDKDFNNEADTPDNFQSRRPNTSFCFLDIRSPGLGDTAMYLCATEVGQGAFTEAFFGQGTRLTVV.

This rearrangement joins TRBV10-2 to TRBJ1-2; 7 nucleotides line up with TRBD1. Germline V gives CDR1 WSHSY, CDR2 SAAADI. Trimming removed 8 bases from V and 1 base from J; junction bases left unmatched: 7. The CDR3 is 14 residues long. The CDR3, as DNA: TGCGCCAGCGGGGGGACAGCGAATAACTATGGCTACACCTTC. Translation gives CASGGTANNYGYTF.

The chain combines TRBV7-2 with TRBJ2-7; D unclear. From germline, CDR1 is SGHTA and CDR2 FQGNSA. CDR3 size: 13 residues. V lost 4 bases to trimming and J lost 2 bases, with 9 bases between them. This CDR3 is CASSSTFTYEQYF. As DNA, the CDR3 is TGTGCCAGCAGCTCTACCTTTACCTACGAGCAGTACTTC.